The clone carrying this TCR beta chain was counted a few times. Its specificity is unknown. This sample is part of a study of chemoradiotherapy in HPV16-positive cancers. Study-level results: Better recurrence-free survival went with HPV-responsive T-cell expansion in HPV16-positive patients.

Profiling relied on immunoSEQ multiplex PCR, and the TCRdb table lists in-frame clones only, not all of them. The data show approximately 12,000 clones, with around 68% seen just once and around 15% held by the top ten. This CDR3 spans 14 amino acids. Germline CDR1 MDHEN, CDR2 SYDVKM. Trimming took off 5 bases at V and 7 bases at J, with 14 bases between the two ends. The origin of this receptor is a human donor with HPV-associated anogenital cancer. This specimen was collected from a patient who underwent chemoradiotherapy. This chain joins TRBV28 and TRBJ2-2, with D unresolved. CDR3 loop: CASSLMARDGELFF. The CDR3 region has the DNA TGTGCCAGCAGTCTCATGGCTCGTGACGGGGAGCTGTTTTTT.